This is a list of T cell receptor beta chains from one sample in a study of cytomegalovirus exposure and HLA in healthy donors. Data came from immunoSEQ multiplex PCR; TCRdb stores just in-frame clones and leaves some out. In the table there are fewer than 120,000 clones, less than 85% of which are singletons. Sequenced: PBMCs. Source of these receptors: a man younger than 40 in good health and CMV-seropositive. The CDR3 runs from the conserved cysteine through the conserved F or W. Each record gives: J gene, clone size, V gene, CDR3 length, D gene, CDR3 DNA, CDR3 protein. The D gene is left open where the match is weak. Clone size is stated in some rows and not others, as once, few, many or a class when expanded.

>TRBJ1-1|few|TRBV7-2|14|-
TGTGCCAGCAGCTTTCCCCTTACAGGGCTTGAAGCTTTCTTT
CASSFPLTGLEAFF
>TRBJ1-6|-|TRBV5-1|13|-
TGCGCCAGCAGCATAGGAGACAATTCACCCCTCCACTTT
CASSIGDNSPLHF
>TRBJ2-7|-|TRBV4-2|15|TRBD1
TGTGCCAGCAGCCACCGGACAGGTAACTCCTACGAGCAGTACTTC
CASSHRTGNSYEQYF
>TRBJ1-1|-|TRBV28|14|-
TGTGCCAGCAGTTTGCGGGGCTGGAACACTGAAGCTTTCTTT
CASSLRGWNTEAFF
>TRBJ1-2|-|TRBV5-6|12|-
TGTGCCAGCAGCTTTTCAGTCTATGGCTACACCTTC
CASSFSVYGYTF
>TRBJ2-1|-|TRBV5-1|14|TRBD2
TGCGCCAGCAGAGGCGGACTAGCGGACAATGAGCAGTTCTTC
CASRGGLADNEQFF
>TRBJ1-2|-|TRBV7-2|15|-
TGTGCCAGCAGCACCTACAGGGCAGCTAACTATGGCTACACCTTC
CASSTYRAANYGYTF
>TRBJ1-1|-|TRBV30|15|-
TGTGCCTGGAGTGTGGGAGGAGAGATGAACACTGAAGCTTTCTTT
CAWSVGGEMNTEAFF
>TRBJ2-3|once|TRBV11-3|16|TRBD2
TGTGCCAGCAGCCGCGGACTAGCGGGGCCCACAGATACGCAGTATTTT
CASSRGLAGPTDTQYF
>TRBJ2-7|-|TRBV30|12|-
TGTGCCTGGAAGGGGCTCTCCTACGAGCAGTACTTC
CAWKGLSYEQYF
>TRBJ2-2|-|TRBV10-3|15|-
TGTGCCATCAGAGGGAACAGGGTGGACACCGGGGAGCTGTTTTTT
CAIRGNRVDTGELFF
>TRBJ2-5|-|TRBV5-6|13|-
TGTGCCAGCAGCTTGCTAAAAAAGAGGACCCAGTACTTC
CASSLLKKRTQYF
>TRBJ1-2|-|TRBV7-6|15|TRBD1
TGTGCCAGCAGCTTAAGAACTGCAGGGGGTGATGGCTACACCTTC
CASSLRTAGGDGYTF
>TRBJ1-2|-|TRBV28|15|-
TGTGCCAGCAGACCTCCCCTAGACGGAAACTATGGCTACACCTTC
CASRPPLDGNYGYTF
>TRBJ2-2|-|TRBV9|16|TRBD2
TGTGCCAGCAGCGCGGGGGGACCATGGTCCACCGGGGAGCTGTTTTTT
CASSAGGPWSTGELFF
>TRBJ1-1|few|TRBV6-5|16|-
TGTGCCAGCAGTTACGGGGAAGGGGCGATGAACACTGAAGCTTTCTTT
CASSYGEGAMNTEAFF
>TRBJ2-1|-|TRBV7-2|15|TRBD2
TGTGCCAGCAGCACACTAGCGGGGAGCTACAATGAGCAGTTCTTC
CASSTLAGSYNEQFF
>TRBJ2-7|-|TRBV5-1|18|TRBD2
TGCGCCAGCAGTTTCCGTCCGACTAGCGGGGGCCCTAACGCCGAGCAGTACTTC
CASSFRPTSGGPNAEQYF
>TRBJ2-3|-|TRBV7-9|16|TRBD2
TGTGCCAGCAGCTCCTTGGCTAGCGGGGTCTCAGATACGCAGTATTTT
CASSSLASGVSDTQYF
>TRBJ2-7|-|TRBV4-3|14|-
TGCGCCAGCAGCCAAGTCCACAGCTCCTACGAGCAGTACTTC
CASSQVHSSYEQYF
>TRBJ1-6|-|TRBV4-3|17|TRBD1
TGCGCCAGCAGCCGCGAAGGAAGGACAGGGAGTAATTCACCCCTCCACTTT
CASSREGRTGSNSPLHF
>TRBJ2-1|-|TRBV5-1|17|TRBD2
TGCGCCAGCAGCTTGGTAGCTAGCGGGGTCTCCTACAATGAGCAGTTCTTC
CASSLVASGVSYNEQFF
>TRBJ2-2|-|TRBV4-2|16|-
TGTGCCAGCAGCCAAGCTGTTGCGGCTAGGAGCGGGGAGCTGTTTTTT
CASSQAVAARSGELFF
>TRBJ1-1|-|TRBV7-6|13|-
TGTGCCAGCAGCTCACAGGGGAACACTGAAGCTTTCTTT
CASSSQGNTEAFF
>TRBJ2-5|-|TRBV9|16|TRBD2
TGTGCCAGCAGCGTAGGGGCTAGCGGGGGCCGGGAGACCCAGTACTTC
CASSVGASGGRETQYF
>TRBJ1-6|-|TRBV18|15|TRBD1
TGTGCCAGCTCCCGGACAGGGCCCCGGGATTCACCCCTCCACTTT
CASSRTGPRDSPLHF
>TRBJ2-1|once|TRBV30|13|-
TGTGCCTGGAGTGTACTAGGGGGACCTCTACAGTTCTTC
CAWSVLGGPLQFF
>TRBJ2-3|-|TRBV6-6|15|-
TGTGCCAGCAGTTACTTGCCCAATCCAGCGGATACGCAGTATTTT
CASSYLPNPADTQYF
>TRBJ1-6|-|TRBV7-9|18|TRBD1
TGTGCCAGCAGCGAAACCTTGACAGGGTCCAGGGGAAGATCACCCCTCCACTTT
CASSETLTGSRGRSPLHF
>TRBJ1-1|-|TRBV29-1|12|-
TGCAGCGTTGGAGACCGCTACCTTGAAGCTTTCTTT
CSVGDRYLEAFF
>TRBJ2-7|-|TRBV7-2|12|-
TGTGCCAGCAGCTCGAGCTCCTACGAGCAGTACTTC
CASSSSSYEQYF
>TRBJ2-7|-|TRBV30|12|TRBD1
TGTGCCTGCGGACAGGGCCCCCACGAGCAGTACTTC
CACGQGPHEQYF
>TRBJ1-2|-|TRBV5-1|15|TRBD1
TGCGCCAGCAGCTATGGGACAGGGGGCGTTTATGGCTACACCTTC
CASSYGTGGVYGYTF
>TRBJ1-4|-|TRBV29-1|15|TRBD1
TGCAGCGTTGCCGGCACGACAGGGTGGGATGAAAAACTGTTTTTT
CSVAGTTGWDEKLFF
>TRBJ2-3|-|TRBV6-6|14|-
TGTGCCAGCAGTTACCTCGAGAGCACAGATACGCAGTATTTT
CASSYLESTDTQYF
>TRBJ2-2|-|TRBV7-6|16|TRBD1
TGTGCCAGCAGCCCCATGACAGGGTTACGGACCGGGGAGCTGTTTTTT
CASSPMTGLRTGELFF
>TRBJ1-4|-|TRBV6-6|15|TRBD1
TGTGCCAGCAGTTTACAGGGGGCGCGGGATGAAAAACTGTTTTTT
CASSLQGARDEKLFF
>TRBJ2-1|-|TRBV27|17|TRBD1
TGTGCCAGCAGTTACCCACCGGGACAGGGGTCCGGGGATGAGCAGTTCTTC
CASSYPPGQGSGDEQFF
>TRBJ1-5|-|TRBV5-1|13|TRBD1
TGCGCCAGCAGCTTTACAGGGGGTTGGCCCCAGCATTTT
CASSFTGGWPQHF
>TRBJ1-4|-|TRBV4-1|16|TRBD1
TGCGCCAGCAGCTCGTTTGACAGGGAGGCTAATGAAAAACTGTTTTTT
CASSSFDREANEKLFF
>TRBJ1-3|-|TRBV7-8|15|TRBD1
TGTGCCAGCAGCTCACAGGGGATGGCTGGAAACACCATATATTTT
CASSSQGMAGNTIYF
>TRBJ2-1|once|TRBV29-1|11|TRBD1
TGCAGCACCCCGACAGGGAATGAGCAGTTCTTC
CSTPTGNEQFF
>TRBJ2-3|-|TRBV9|15|-
TGTGCCAGCAGCCCCCATGCGGGGACCGCAGATACGCAGTATTTT
CASSPHAGTADTQYF
>TRBJ2-1|-|TRBV5-6|15|-
TGTGCCAGCAGCTTGAGTCTGAGACGGGACAATGAGCAGTTCTTC
CASSLSLRRDNEQFF
>TRBJ1-2|-|TRBV29-1|12|-
TGCAGCGTTGTGGTTGGGGCCGGTGGCTACACCTTC
CSVVVGAGGYTF
>TRBJ1-3|-|TRBV4-3|16|-
TGCGCCAGCAGTCGGGGGGACTCTGGCTCTGGAAACACCATATATTTT
CASSRGDSGSGNTIYF
>TRBJ2-3|-|TRBV9|16|-
TGTGCCAGCAGCGTGCCCCACGGGAGCGACACAGATACGCAGTATTTT
CASSVPHGSDTDTQYF
>TRBJ2-1|-|TRBV7-9|15|-
TGTGCCAGCAGCTTACCGGGTGTCCTATACAATGAGCAGTTCTTC
CASSLPGVLYNEQFF
>TRBJ2-7|once|TRBV19|14|-
TGTGCCAGTAGTACTCAGGGGGGAGCCTACGAGCAGTACTTC
CASSTQGGAYEQYF
>TRBJ1-2|-|TRBV28|12|-
TGTGCCAGCAGTTTAGGACTCTATGGCTACACCTTC
CASSLGLYGYTF
>TRBJ1-1|-|TRBV5-4|17|-
TGTGCCAGCAGCTTGAGGCCGACAGGCACGAAGAACACTGAAGCTTTCTTT
CASSLRPTGTKNTEAFF
>TRBJ2-3|-|TRBV6-5|15|-
TGTGCCAGCAGTTACCAATTGAGCCGCACAGATACGCAGTATTTT
CASSYQLSRTDTQYF
>TRBJ2-5|few|TRBV19|15|TRBD1
TGTGCCAGTAGTACGATTGGGACAGAAGAAGAGACCCAGTACTTC
CASSTIGTEEETQYF
>TRBJ2-7|-|TRBV28|14|TRBD2
TGTGCCAGCACCCTCAGCGGGGGGGCCTACGAGCAGTACTTC
CASTLSGGAYEQYF
>TRBJ2-3|-|TRBV28|18|TRBD2
TGTGCCAGCAGTTTCTCCAGGACTAGCGGGGGGACCACAGATACGCAGTATTTT
CASSFSRTSGGTTDTQYF
>TRBJ2-7|-|TRBV18|13|-
TGTGCCAGCTCAGTCACAGATGACTACGAGCAGTACTTC
CASSVTDDYEQYF